The 8 T cell receptor beta chains below were found in one sample sequenced in a study of metastatic and nonmetastatic thyroid tumors. TCRdb reanalyzed the PCR reads with MiXCR. The table has about 33,000 clones, 15% to 20% seen once. Thyroid surgery had not been preceded by any treatment in any patient. The sequenced material came from blood. Every receptor here comes from a male donor with papillary thyroid cancer or a benign thyroid nodule (not recorded which). Some clones in this sample may be carry-over from other donors' samples.

The CDR3, as DNA: TGTGCCAGCAGTGAGGGCATGGACGAAGGCGAGCAGTACTTC. It codes for CASSEGMDEGEQYF. This chain links TRBV2 with TRBJ2-7; D not resolved. The V end was cut by 3 bases, the J end by 6 bases, with 15 bases between. The CDR3 is 14 residues long. Germline V gene data show CDR1 as SNHLY and CDR2 as FYNNEI. The full variable domain, completed using reference TRBV2 and TRBJ2-7, is EPEVTQTPSHQVTQMGQEVILRCVPISNHLYFYWYRQILGQKVEFLVSFYNNEISEKSEIFDDQFSVERPDGSNFTLKIRSTKLEDSAMYFCASSEGMDEGEQYFGPGTRLTVT.

This clone was counted between two and nine times. V and J are TRBV7-2 and TRBJ2-7; 9 bases line up with TRBD2. The CDR3 totals 14 residues. Germline V CDR1 and CDR2: SGHTA, FQGNSA. The trim removed 4 bases at V and 5 bases at J, leaving 6 bases unmatched. This chain's CDR3 is CASSSVAGGHEQYF. The DNA for the CDR3 is TGTGCCAGCAGCTCCGTGGCGGGAGGGCACGAGCAGTACTTC.

This clone was seen ten or more times. Other DNA sequences in the sample encode the same CDR3. The rearrangement uses TRBV5-4 and TRBJ2-6, with D unclear. Looked up from germline, CDR1 is SGHNT and CDR2 is YYREEE (reference sequence). This CDR3 has 14 amino acids. Trimming removed 2 bases from V and 3 bases from J, with 6 bases in between. The DNA for the CDR3 is TGTGCCAGCAGCTTCGGCTTTGGGGCCAACGTCCTGACTTTC. The encoded protein is CASSFGFGANVLTF.

This clone was picked up many times. CDR3 loop: CASSSGGAGANVLTF. The CDR3 DNA reads TGCGCCAGCAGCAGTGGAGGGGCTGGGGCCAACGTCCTGACTTTC. The J gene is TRBJ2-6, the V gene TRBV10-2, with D perhaps matching TRBD2 (6 bases). This CDR3 contains 15 residues. V was pared by 6 bases and J by 2 bases, with 11 bases between. CDR1 is WSHSY and CDR2 is SAAADI in the germline V gene.

By share of the sample, this clone is medium-sized (0.01 to 0.1%). The V gene is TRBV27, the J gene TRBJ2-7; perhaps D is TRBD1 or TRBD2 (6 bases each). Looked up from germline, CDR1 is MNHEY and CDR2 is SMNVEV (reference sequence). This CDR3 spans 14 amino acids. The ends were cut back, 4 bases at V and 2 bases at J, with 12 bases in the middle. The CDR3 protein is CASSWERGAYEQYF. As DNA, the CDR3 is TGTGCCAGCAGTTGGGAGAGGGGGGCCTACGAGCAGTACTTC.

This clone occurred a few times. This chain links TRBV12-3 or TRBV12-4 with TRBJ1-1, with no clear D. The CDR3 sequence is 14 residues long. V was trimmed by 0 bases and J by 0 bases, leaving 5 bases between them. The CDR3 nucleotides are TGTGCCAGCAGTTTAGCGGCCATGAACACTGAAGCTTTCTTT. It encodes CASSLAAMNTEAFF.

This clone occurred many times. The rearrangement links TRBV19 to TRBJ1-5; the D gene is possibly TRBD1 (5 bases). CDR1 is LNHDA, CDR2 SQIVND, per germline (reference sequence). V was clipped by 4 bases and J by 6 bases, with 16 bases between them. The CDR3 loop spans 15 amino acids. The CDR3 spells CASSSGSWGGQPQHF. CDR3 DNA: TGTGCCAGTAGTAGCGGGTCGTGGGGGGGTCAGCCCCAGCATTTT.

This clone is labeled as medium-sized. This chain uses TRBV6-5 with TRBJ2-1; D gene ambiguous. V gave up 2 bases and J gave up 7 bases, with 15 bases separating them. This CDR3 is 15 amino acids long. Germline V gene sequence: CDR1 MNHEY, CDR2 SVGAGI. This CDR3 is CASSYRLSPLNEQFF. DNA of the CDR3: TGTGCCAGCAGTTACCGACTTAGCCCTTTAAATGAGCAGTTCTTC.